This entry features one T cell receptor (beta chain) sequence. What it binds is not known. These data come from a study of cytomegalovirus exposure and HLA in healthy donors. Looking at the study overall: Most genotyped donors, approximately 81% of about 430, had Caucasian-associated genetic ancestry. Whole-study results and caveats: A later analysis linked a missense variant in DCLRE1C to the trimming of TCR beta V and J genes.

V was pared by 4 bases and J by 2 bases, with 6 bases between. Looked up from germline, CDR1 is SGHDT and CDR2 is YYEEEE. The CDR3 runs 12 residues. Amplification used 60 Vbeta primers and 13 Jbeta primers. TCRdb keeps only in-frame clones here, not all; method: immunoSEQ multiplex PCR. The table lists roughly 200,000 clones, roughly 79% of them singletons. The specimen sequenced was PBMCs. The TCR comes from a male donor in good health and CMV-seronegative. V usage is TRBV5-6 and J usage is TRBJ1-1; D is ambiguous. The DNA of the CDR3 is TGTGCCAGCAGCAATATAAACACTGAAGCTTTCTTT. Amino acids: CASSNINTEAFF. The entire variable domain, with the rest obtained from reference TRBV5-6 and TRBJ1-1, is as follows: DAGVTQSPTHLIKTRGQQVTLRCSPKSGHDTVSWYQQALGQGPQFIFQYYEEEERQRGNFPDRFSGHQFPNYSSELNVNALLLGDSALYLCASSNINTEAFFGQGTRLTVV.